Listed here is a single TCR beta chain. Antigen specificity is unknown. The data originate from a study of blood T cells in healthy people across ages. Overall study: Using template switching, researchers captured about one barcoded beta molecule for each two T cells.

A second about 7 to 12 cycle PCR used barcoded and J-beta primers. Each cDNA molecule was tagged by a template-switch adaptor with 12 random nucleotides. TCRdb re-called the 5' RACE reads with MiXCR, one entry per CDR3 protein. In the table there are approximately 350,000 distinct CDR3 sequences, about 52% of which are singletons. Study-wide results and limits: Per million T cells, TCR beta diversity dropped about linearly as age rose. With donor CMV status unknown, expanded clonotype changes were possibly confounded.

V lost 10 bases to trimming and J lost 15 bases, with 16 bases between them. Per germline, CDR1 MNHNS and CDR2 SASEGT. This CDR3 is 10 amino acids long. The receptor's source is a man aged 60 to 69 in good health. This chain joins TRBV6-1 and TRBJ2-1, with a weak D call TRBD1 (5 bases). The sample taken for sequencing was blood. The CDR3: CAIQGHSRFF. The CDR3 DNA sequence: TGTGCCATCCAAGGACATTCGCGGTTCTTC.